Following are 28 T cell receptor beta chains from one sample sequenced in a study of CD8 T cells in ankylosing spondylitis. Study-level results: A TCR beta motif of fewer than ten highly homologous variants seemed to mark ankylosing spondylitis blood.

No antigens are known for them. TCRdb re-derived calls from the 5' RACE reads in MiXCR, one entry per CDR3 protein. Of about 440,000 distinct CDR3 sequences in the sample, about a sixth were seen once. Source material: blood, either unsorted or a sorted T cell fraction (not recorded which). The receptors derive from a male donor with ankylosing spondylitis.

This CDR3 is CASSFLHKAGTGVGNEQFF. CDR3 bases: TGTGCCAGCAGTTTTCTCCATAAAGCCGGGACAGGGGTCGGCAATGAGCAGTTCTTC. This chain uses TRBV6-5 with TRBJ2-1; the match to TRBD1 covers 10 bases. The CDR3 contains 19 residues. The germline V gene encodes CDR1 MNHEY and CDR2 SVGAGI. V lost 4 bases and J lost 6; bases outside the gene matches: 18.

This clonotype was counted only a few times. The chain has TRBV10-3 and TRBJ2-7, with D maybe TRBD2 (7 bases). The CDR3 is 14 residues long. Germline V gives CDR1 ENHRY, CDR2 SYGVKD. V dropped 11 bases and J dropped 5 bases, with 22 bases sitting between them. CDR3 sequence (DNA): TGTGCCTCCGCCGGGGGGCCGACGGCGGACGAGCAGTACTTC. Translation gives CASAGGPTADEQYF.

The chain uses TRBV20-1 and TRBJ2-3; D possibly corresponds to TRBD2 (6 bases). V was trimmed by 0 bases and J by 0 bases, leaving 16 bases between them. CDR3 length: 17 amino acids. Per the germline V gene, CDR1 is DFQATT and CDR2 is SNEGSKA (reference sequence). CDR3 sequence: CSARDRVAVLSTDTQYF. The CDR3 DNA follows: TGCAGTGCTAGAGATCGGGTAGCGGTCCTTAGCACAGATACGCAGTATTTT.

This clonotype appeared a few times. The chain couples TRBV20-1 to TRBJ1-3; D is undetermined. The CDR3 has 12 residues. V lost 3 bases to trimming and J lost 2 bases, with 5 bases between them. Per germline, CDR1 DFQATT and CDR2 SNEGSKA (reference sequence). This chain's CDR3 is CSARGTGNTIYF. The CDR3 nucleotides are TGCAGTGCTAGGGGCACTGGAAACACCATATATTTT.

This sequence joins TRBV20-1 and TRBJ1-2; a possible D gene is TRBD1 (5 bases). Germline CDR1 DFQATT, CDR2 SNEGSKA (reference sequence). This CDR3 is built from 12 residues. Trimming stripped 5 bases from V and 5 bases from J, with 12 bases between. The CDR3 region has the DNA TGCAGTGCTGGGGGACTGCCATATGGCTACACCTTC. As protein: CSAGGLPYGYTF.

This clonotype was detected only a few times. The CDR3 loop is CASSPAKGDEQFF. The CDR3 DNA reads TGTGCCAGCAGTCCCGCAAAAGGAGATGAGCAGTTCTTC. V and J are TRBV12-3 or TRBV12-4 and TRBJ2-1; no clear D. This CDR3 region has 13 residues. V was trimmed by 5 bases and J by 8 bases, leaving 13 bases between them.

This clonotype was detected only a few times. The CDR3 spells CSASDRGRETQYF. DNA of the CDR3: TGCAGTGCTAGCGACAGGGGCCGGGAGACCCAGTACTTC. V is TRBV20-1 and J is TRBJ2-5; 8 bases align to TRBD1. Germline loops: CDR1 DFQATT, CDR2 SNEGSKA (reference sequence). V lost 3 bases, J lost 5 bases, and 5 bases stayed unmatched. This CDR3 is 13 amino acids long.

This clonotype was seen only a few times. The chain recombines TRBV27 with TRBJ1-2, with D maybe TRBD1 (5 bases). Trimming cost V 5 bases and J 4 bases, with 14 bases left between them. Germline lookup yields CDR1 MNHEY and CDR2 SMNVEV (reference sequence). The CDR3 runs to 14 residues. In nucleotides, the CDR3 is TGTGCCAGCAGTACGTATCGGACATCCTATGGCTACACCTTC. This encodes CASSTYRTSYGYTF.

This clonotype has just a few counts. This rearrangement joins TRBV18 to TRBJ1-4; the match to TRBD1 covers 9 bases. The CDR3 sequence is 14 residues long. Trimming at V came to 4 bases and at J to 7 bases, leaving 4 bases not matched to a gene. Per the germline V gene, CDR1 is KGHSH and CDR2 is LQKENI. The CDR3 loop reads CASSQQGAGEKLFF. CDR3 DNA: TGTGCCAGCTCACAACAGGGGGCAGGTGAAAAACTGTTTTTT.

This clonotype was seen more than once but under ten times. V gene TRBV18 combines with J gene TRBJ1-3; TRBD1 matches at 8 bases. Germline lookup yields CDR1 KGHSH and CDR2 LQKENI. J lost 0 bases, V lost 2 bases, and 9 bases had no gene match. The CDR3 extends over 18 amino acids. DNA for the CDR3: TGTGCCAGCTCACCAACTCCGGGACAGGTTAACTCTGGAAACACCATATATTTT. Translated: CASSPTPGQVNSGNTIYF.

The chain recombines TRBV6-5 with TRBJ2-5, with a possible D match to TRBD2 (6 bases). This CDR3 has 16 residues. The V gene lost 0 bases and the J gene lost 5 bases, with 16 bases spanning the gap. CDR1 is MNHEY, CDR2 SVGAGI, per germline. In DNA, the CDR3 is TGTGCCAGCAGTTACTCGCAGAGAGCTGGGGGGGAGACCCAGTACTTC. Translating it yields CASSYSQRAGGETQYF.

This clonotype has a count of ten or more. The chain couples TRBV5-1 to TRBJ1-1, with TRBD1 matching 7 bases. The CDR3 is made up of 14 amino acids. V trimming: 3 bases; J trimming: 4 bases; junction bases outside the gene matches: 6. Germline V gives CDR1 SGHRS, CDR2 YFSETQ. The CDR3: CASSWDSATTEAFF. In DNA, the CDR3 is TGCGCCAGCAGCTGGGACAGCGCGACCACTGAAGCTTTCTTT.

Ten or more counts support this clonotype. The V gene is TRBV12-3 or TRBV12-4, the J gene TRBJ1-1; D is perhaps TRBD1 (5 bases). The V and J ends lost 10 bases and 1 base respectively, with 13 bases between them. The CDR3 is 13 amino acids. The CDR3 spells CAKGRIGNTEAFF. In nucleotides, the CDR3 is TGTGCCAAGGGGCGTATAGGGAACACTGAAGCTTTCTTT.

This chain joins TRBV5-1 and TRBJ2-2; D not certain. CDR1 is SGHRS and CDR2 is YFSETQ in the germline V gene. V lost 7 bases, J lost 2 bases, and 12 bases lay in between. The CDR3 is 14 residues long. The CDR3 is CASLTVPNTGELFF. CDR3 bases: TGCGCCAGCCTAACGGTTCCAAACACCGGGGAGCTGTTTTTT.

A few counts support this clonotype. The chain recombines TRBV20-1 with TRBJ2-4, with TRBD1 matching over 8 bases. V lost 1 base to trimming and J lost 5 bases; unmatched junction nucleotides: 10. Germline loops: CDR1 DFQATT, CDR2 SNEGSKA (reference sequence). The CDR3 is 16 residues long. The CDR3 protein is CSARAFGQGAQNIQYF. In DNA, the CDR3 is TGCAGTGCTAGAGCATTCGGGCAGGGGGCGCAAAACATTCAGTACTTC.

The J gene is TRBJ1-5, the V gene TRBV19; 7 bases align to TRBD1. Germline V gene lookup returns CDR1 LNHDA and CDR2 SQIVND (reference sequence). The CDR3 is 15 residues long. The V segment lost 3 bases and the J segment 3 bases; nucleotides outside the gene matches: 5. In nucleotides, the CDR3 is TGTGCCAGTAGTATCCGGGACAGCACCAATCAGCCCCAGCATTTT. Translating it yields CASSIRDSTNQPQHF.

There are many counts of this clonotype. The chain has TRBV5-1 and TRBJ2-7, with D uncertain. CDR1 and CDR2 from the germline V gene are SGHRS and YFSETQ. V lost 2 bases and J lost 0, with 12 bases in between. The CDR3 extends over 15 amino acids. This CDR3 reads CASSFGPTSSYEQYF. For the CDR3, the DNA is TGCGCCAGCAGCTTTGGGCCGACGAGCTCCTACGAGCAGTACTTC.

CDR3 sequence (DNA): TGCAGTGCTGTCTGGACTAGCGTCTACAATGAGCAGTTCTTC. It translates to CSAVWTSVYNEQFF. The rearrangement links TRBV20-1 to TRBJ2-1, with TRBD2 matching over 9 bases. The germline CDR1 and CDR2 sequences are DFQATT and SNEGSKA (reference sequence). The CDR3 is made up of 14 amino acids. J was trimmed by 3 bases and V by 5 bases; bases with no gene match: 5.

This clonotype was seen at least ten times. The chain has TRBV5-1 and TRBJ1-1; D gene ambiguous. V lost 3 bases and J lost 0, with 27 bases in between. CDR1 and CDR2 (germline): SGHRS, YFSETQ. The CDR3 has 20 residues. The CDR3 DNA reads as TGCGCCAGCAGCTCCGAGGTCACCAGCAGCTCAATAAAGATGAACACTGAAGCTTTCTTT. Its translation is CASSSEVTSSSIKMNTEAFF.

V usage is TRBV20-1 and J usage is TRBJ2-2; 8 bases fit TRBD1. CDR3 length: 16 residues. CDR1 and CDR2 from the germline V gene are DFQATT and SNEGSKA (reference sequence). The J segment lost 3 bases and the V segment lost 3 bases, leaving 9 bases of the junction unmatched. In nucleotides, the CDR3 is TGCAGTGCTAGGAGGAGGGACAGGTGGGACACCGGGGAGCTGTTTTTT. As protein: CSARRRDRWDTGELFF.

The chain couples TRBV6-1 to TRBJ1-5, with D perhaps TRBD1 (6 bases). CDR3 length: 15 residues. The ends were cut back, 6 bases at V and 7 bases at J, with 19 bases in the middle. From germline, CDR1 is MNHNS and CDR2 SASEGT. The chain's CDR3 is CASSRNREVGQPQHF. The CDR3 region has the DNA TGTGCCAGCAGCCGTAACAGGGAAGTGGGACAGCCCCAGCATTTT.

This clonotype was counted only a few times. In DNA form, the CDR3 reads TGTGCCAGCAGCCTACAGGGGTTTAACACTGAAGCTTTCTTT. Amino acids: CASSLQGFNTEAFF. The chain carries TRBV7-9 and TRBJ1-1, with 7 bases aligning to TRBD1. The CDR3 extends over 14 amino acids. The germline V gene encodes CDR1 SEHNR and CDR2 FQNEAQ (reference sequence). V lost 5 bases and J lost 2; bases outside the gene matches: 5.

This clonotype appeared a few times. The chain joins TRBV12-3 or TRBV12-4 to TRBJ1-5, with D possibly being TRBD1 (5 bases). The ends were cut back, 5 bases at V and 5 bases at J, with 13 bases in the middle. This CDR3 comprises 14 residues. DNA of the CDR3: TGTGCCAGCAGTCCGGGACTCGGGTATCAGCCCCAGCATTTT. Translated, it gives CASSPGLGYQPQHF.

The rearrangement uses TRBV7-9 and TRBJ1-1, with 9 bases that match TRBD1. The length of the CDR3 is 15 residues. After removal of 7 bases from V and 6 bases from J, the junction contained 12 bases not matched to a gene. Germline V lookup: CDR1 SEHNR, CDR2 FQNEAQ (reference sequence). The CDR3 region has the DNA TGTGCCAGCAACCTTAGGACAGGGGTTAAGTCTGAAGCTTTCTTT. Its translation is CASNLRTGVKSEAFF.

This clonotype was counted a few times. This chain links TRBV5-1 with TRBJ1-1, with TRBD1 matching over 11 bases. V lost 6 bases and J lost 3; bases outside the gene matches: 4. Germline loops: CDR1 SGHRS, CDR2 YFSETQ. The CDR3 runs to 14 residues. The CDR3 loop is CASTGQGGDTEAFF. The CDR3 coding sequence is TGCGCCAGCACGGGACAGGGGGGGGACACTGAAGCTTTCTTT.

The V and J genes are TRBV18 and TRBJ2-3, with 7 bases matching TRBD1. Germline V gives CDR1 KGHSH, CDR2 LQKENI. Trimming removed 2 bases from V and 1 base from J; junction bases left unmatched: 6. This CDR3 region has 16 residues. Written as DNA, the CDR3 is TGTGCCAGCTCACCAGCCGACAGGGCCCGCACAGATACGCAGTATTTT. Residues: CASSPADRARTDTQYF.

This clonotype was observed a handful of times. The chain recombines TRBV18 with TRBJ2-3, with TRBD2 identical over 8 bases. Germline loops: CDR1 KGHSH, CDR2 LQKENI. CDR3 length: 15 amino acids. After removal of 4 bases from V and 2 bases from J, the junction contained 5 bases not matched to a gene. The CDR3 loop is CASSHTSGPTDTQYF. CDR3 bases: TGTGCCAGCTCACATACTAGCGGCCCCACAGATACGCAGTATTTT.

V is TRBV20-1 and J is TRBJ1-1; tentatively, D is TRBD1 (6 bases). This CDR3 is 13 amino acids long. The V end was cut by 3 bases, the J end by 1 base, with 9 bases between. From germline, CDR1 is DFQATT and CDR2 SNEGSKA (reference sequence). CDR3 in DNA: TGCAGTGCTAGGCGACAGGAGAACACTGAAGCTTTCTTT. This translates into CSARRQENTEAFF.